Listed here are 30 T cell receptor beta chains from one sample, sequenced in a study of cytomegalovirus exposure and HLA in healthy donors. Amplification used 60 Vbeta primers and 13 Jbeta primers. Profiled with immunoSEQ multiplex PCR; TCRdb holds only in-frame clones, not every one. The sample contains some 150,000 clones, 80% of which appear only once. The sequenced sample was PBMCs. The receptors were gathered from a woman aged 40 to 50 in good health and CMV-seropositive.

The chain uses TRBV12-5 and TRBJ2-3; TRBD2 aligns across 10 bases. Germline lookup yields CDR1 LGHNT and CDR2 FRNRAP. Germline trimming cut 6 bases from V and 5 bases from J; bases unmatched to any gene: 8. The length of the CDR3 is 15 residues. The CDR3 is CASGSSGSSVDTQYF. Written as DNA, the CDR3 is TGTGCTAGTGGCTCTAGCGGGAGTAGTGTAGATACGCAGTATTTT.

This chain links TRBV7-9 with TRBJ1-2; no firm D call. The CDR3 has 13 residues. Germline values: CDR1 SEHNR, CDR2 FQNEAQ (reference sequence). Trimming cost V 5 bases and J 5 bases, with 12 bases left between them. In nucleotides, the CDR3 is TGTGCCAGCAGCACTTTTGAGTATTATGGCTACACCTTC. This translates into CASSTFEYYGYTF.

The rearrangement joins TRBV4-2 to TRBJ2-1, with 7 bases aligning to TRBD2. This CDR3 comprises 16 residues. Trimming removed 0 bases from V and 7 bases from J; junction bases left unmatched: 9. The germline CDR1 and CDR2 sequences are LGHNA and YNFKEQ. In nucleotides, the CDR3 is TGTGCCAGCAGCCAAGATACTTGGACTAGTGGGAATGAGCAGTTCTTC. This encodes CASSQDTWTSGNEQFF.

The chain is built from TRBV7-2 and TRBJ1-5; 8 bases are shared with TRBD1. Unmatched junction bases numbered 9, after V lost 4 bases and J lost 7 bases. The CDR3 is 15 amino acids. Germline loops: CDR1 SGHTA, CDR2 FQGNSA. DNA of the CDR3: TGTGCCAGCAGCTCCAGGACAGGGCCGGACCAGCCCCAGCATTTT. Encoded protein: CASSSRTGPDQPQHF.

The chain is built from TRBV29-1 and TRBJ2-1, with 8 bases that match TRBD2. The CDR3 has 15 amino acids. Per the germline V gene, CDR1 is SQVTM and CDR2 is ANQGSEA. Trimming took 6 bases from V and 5 from J; bases not matched to a gene: 12. The CDR3 DNA is TGCAGCGTGACCCCCGGACTAGCAGTCAACAATGAGCAGTTCTTC. The encoded protein is CSVTPGLAVNNEQFF.

The chain uses TRBV19 and TRBJ2-7; the match to TRBD1 covers 9 bases. Germline V gene lookup returns CDR1 LNHDA and CDR2 SQIVND (reference sequence). The V segment lost 6 bases and the J segment 4 bases; nucleotides outside the gene matches: 7. This CDR3 comprises 14 residues. The CDR3 region has the DNA TGTGCCAGTAGCAAACAGGGGGCTGGATACGAGCAGTACTTC. It translates to CASSKQGAGYEQYF.

The V and J genes are TRBV25-1 and TRBJ2-4; D perhaps matches TRBD1 (5 bases). CDR1 MGHDK and CDR2 SYGVNS come from the germline V gene. Trimming removed 3 bases at V and 8 bases at J, with 11 bases between. The CDR3 extends over 13 amino acids. This CDR3 reads CASSDWGEDIQYF. The CDR3 DNA follows: TGTGCCAGCAGTGATTGGGGCGAAGACATTCAGTACTTC.

This clone was observed once. The chain uses TRBV28 and TRBJ2-7, with 8 positions matching TRBD2. This CDR3 has 14 amino acids. Trimming at V came to 3 bases and at J to 2 bases, leaving 3 bases not matched to a gene. CDR1 MDHEN and CDR2 SYDVKM come from the germline V gene. CDR3 sequence: CASSFSGKAYEQYF. CDR3 nucleotides: TGTGCCAGCAGTTTTAGCGGGAAAGCCTACGAGCAGTACTTC.

In its sample, this clone was seen once. The genes are TRBV9 and TRBJ2-1, with a tentative D call TRBD2 (6 bases). CDR1 and CDR2 (germline): SGDLS, YYNGEE. The CDR3 contains 13 residues. The ends were cut back, 1 base at V and 10 bases at J, with 12 bases in the middle. CDR3 sequence reads: CASSVTGSGEQFF. DNA of the CDR3: TGTGCCAGCAGCGTAACAGGTAGCGGAGAGCAGTTCTTC.

V and J are TRBV10-1 and TRBJ2-2; 7 positions agree with TRBD1. The CDR3 spans 16 residues. Germline V gives CDR1 WNHNN, CDR2 SYGVQD (reference sequence). Trimming removed 4 bases from V and 4 bases from J; junction bases left unmatched: 9. The CDR3 here is CASSGGGRGITGELFF. The CDR3 DNA reads as TGCGCCAGCAGTGGAGGGGGCAGGGGGATCACCGGGGAGCTGTTTTTT.

The rearrangement links TRBV6-5 to TRBJ1-1, with 10 bases lining up with TRBD1. J gave up 2 bases and V 6 bases, and 3 bases lay outside the gene matches. This CDR3 is 14 amino acids long. Germline V gene data show CDR1 as MNHEY and CDR2 as SVGAGI. This CDR3 reads CASSRDRGNTEAFF. The CDR3, as DNA: TGTGCCAGCAGCCGGGACAGGGGAAACACTGAAGCTTTCTTT.

This clone was seen just once. V and J are TRBV5-4 and TRBJ2-3, with 8 positions matching TRBD2. The germline V gene has CDR1 SGHNT and CDR2 YYREEE (reference sequence). This CDR3 spans 14 amino acids. Trimming removed 5 bases from V and 1 base from J; junction bases left unmatched: 3. The CDR3 loop reads CASRREARTDTQYF. The CDR3, as DNA: TGTGCCAGCAGGCGGGAGGCCCGCACAGATACGCAGTATTTT.

The chain is built from TRBV19 and TRBJ2-3; 10 nucleotides align to TRBD2. The CDR3 runs 17 residues. V trimming: 3 bases; J trimming: 1 base; junction bases outside the gene matches: 7. From germline, CDR1 is LNHDA and CDR2 SQIVND (reference sequence). CDR3 DNA sequence: TGTGCCAGTAGTATGGGAACTAGCGGGGCAGGCACAGATACGCAGTATTTT. As protein: CASSMGTSGAGTDTQYF.

The rearrangement links TRBV28 to TRBJ2-7, with TRBD2 matching over 8 bases. CDR3 size: 17 residues. Germline V CDR1 and CDR2: MDHEN, SYDVKM. Trimming removed 3 bases from V and 1 base from J; junction bases left unmatched: 11. For the CDR3, the DNA is TGTGCCAGCAGTTTCACTTTGCGGGAGGCCCTTTCCTACGAGCAGTACTTC. This gives the protein CASSFTLREALSYEQYF. The variable domain in full, with the rest retrieved from reference TRBV28 and TRBJ2-7, is DVKVTQSSRYLVKRTGEKVFLECVQDMDHENMFWYRQDPGLGLRLIYFSYDVKMKEKGDIPEGYSVSREKKERFSLILESASTNQTSMYLCASSFTLREALSYEQYFGPGTRLTVT.

The chain joins TRBV7-2 to TRBJ2-3; D perhaps matches TRBD2 (5 bases). With 5 bases removed from V and 3 bases from J, the gap between germline ends came to 15 bases. Germline loops: CDR1 SGHTA, CDR2 FQGNSA. CDR3 length equals 15 residues. For the CDR3, the DNA is TGTGCCAGCAGCCCGTACGTCCTAGCTACAGATACGCAGTATTTT. As protein: CASSPYVLATDTQYF.

The chain is built from TRBV7-2 and TRBJ2-1; D perhaps matches TRBD2 (6 bases). The V end was cut by 5 bases, the J end by 7 bases, with 9 bases between. The V gene's germline CDR1 is SGHTA and CDR2 FQGNSA. The CDR3 spans 12 residues. The CDR3 protein is CASSLTRNEQFF. CDR3 DNA sequence: TGTGCCAGCAGCCTGACTAGAAATGAGCAGTTCTTC.

V is TRBV6-1 and J is TRBJ1-2, with D perhaps TRBD1 (5 bases). Looked up from germline, CDR1 is MNHNS and CDR2 is SASEGT. CDR3 length equals 12 residues. V shed 2 bases and J shed 8 bases, with 9 bases lying between them. CDR3 amino acids: CASSEWQGGYTF. Here the CDR3 DNA reads TGTGCCAGCAGTGAATGGCAGGGAGGCTACACCTTC.

This chain connects TRBV10-3 to TRBJ2-7; TRBD2 matches at 8 bases. Germline assignment: CDR1 ENHRY and CDR2 SYGVKD. CDR3 length: 15 amino acids. Trimming at V came to 2 bases and at J to 2 bases, leaving 5 bases not matched to a gene. CDR3 amino acids: CAISERAGVTYEQYF. In DNA form, the CDR3 reads TGTGCCATCAGTGAGAGAGCGGGGGTAACCTACGAGCAGTACTTC.

This chain links TRBV6-1 with TRBJ2-7, with 7 bases fitting TRBD2. CDR1 is MNHNS, CDR2 SASEGT, per germline. The CDR3 extends over 14 amino acids. V was clipped by 3 bases and J by 6 bases; unmatched bases: 8. The CDR3 nucleotides read TGTGCCAGCAGTGACGGGGGGTGGTCGCCCGAGCAGTACTTC. This codes for CASSDGGWSPEQYF.

The chain combines TRBV19 with TRBJ2-1, with a possible D match to TRBD2 (5 bases). The CDR3 totals 16 residues. Germline V CDR1 and CDR2: LNHDA, SQIVND (reference sequence). With 9 bases removed from V and 12 bases from J, the gap between germline ends came to 30 bases. The CDR3 sequence is CASRRGTLATFEGQFF. In DNA form, the CDR3 reads TGTGCCAGCAGGAGAGGAACCTTGGCTACATTCGAGGGGCAGTTCTTC.

This clone was seen just once. The chain links TRBV18 to TRBJ2-5; perhaps TRBD1 as D (5 bases). The germline V gene has CDR1 KGHSH and CDR2 LQKENI. This CDR3 has 13 amino acids. Trimming left V 4 bases short and J 5 bases short, with 11 bases between. The CDR3 spells CASSQQGSETQYF. DNA for the CDR3: TGTGCCAGCTCACAGCAGGGTTCCGAGACCCAGTACTTC.

This chain joins TRBV7-9 and TRBJ1-1; a possible D gene is TRBD1 (6 bases). The CDR3 runs 14 residues. Germline V CDR1 and CDR2: SEHNR, FQNEAQ (reference sequence). Trimming cost V 5 bases and J 0 bases, with 10 bases left between them. The CDR3 DNA is TGTGCCAGCAGCCCAGGGGTAGTGAACACTGAAGCTTTCTTT. It translates to CASSPGVVNTEAFF.

The chain recombines TRBV7-6 with TRBJ2-1; 9 bases are a match to TRBD2. The CDR3 has 15 residues. The J segment lost 4 bases and the V segment lost 2 bases, leaving 3 bases of the junction unmatched. CDR1 and CDR2 from the germline V gene are SGHVS and FNYEAQ. The CDR3 region is CASSLRLAGYNEQFF. As DNA, the CDR3 is TGTGCCAGCAGCTTACGTCTAGCGGGATACAATGAGCAGTTCTTC.

The V and J genes are TRBV5-1 and TRBJ2-1, with D perhaps matching TRBD1 (6 bases). The CDR3 totals 16 residues. V was shortened by 0 bases and J by 0 bases, with 10 bases between the two germline ends. Germline lookup yields CDR1 SGHRS and CDR2 YFSETQ. This CDR3 is CASSLGGPSSYNEQFF. CDR3 nucleotide sequence: TGCGCCAGCAGCTTGGGGGGGCCGAGCTCCTACAATGAGCAGTTCTTC. The full variable domain, with the rest looked up from reference TRBV5-1 and TRBJ2-1, is KAGVTQTPRYLIKTRGQQVTLSCSPISGHRSVSWYQQTPGQGLQFLFEYFSETQRNKGNFPGRFSGRQFSNSRSEMNVSTLELGDSALYLCASSLGGPSSYNEQFFGPGTRLTVL.

The CDR3 bases are TGTGCCAGCAGTGAAAGGCAGGGCTCCTACGAGCAGTACTTC. It is translated as CASSERQGSYEQYF. The chain carries TRBV6-1 and TRBJ2-7; TRBD1 might be the D (5 bases). The CDR3 has 14 residues. Germline V gene sequence: CDR1 MNHNS, CDR2 SASEGT. Trimming left V 2 bases short and J 0 bases short, with 8 bases between.

The chain employs TRBV21-1 and TRBJ2-5; the table's D call, TRBD1, has no DNA check behind it. TRBV21-1 is described as a pseudogene. This CDR3 has 14 amino acids. The CDR3 is CASSKRDIQETQYF. CDR3 DNA sequence: TGTGCCAGCAGCAAACGCGACATCCAGGAGACCCAGTACTTC.

The chain uses TRBV5-1 and TRBJ1-2, with D perhaps TRBD1 (6 bases). This CDR3 is built from 14 residues. Trimming pared 4 bases from V and 3 bases from J, leaving 13 bases between. Germline V lookup: CDR1 SGHRS, CDR2 YFSETQ. The CDR3 reads CASSPSPGDYGYTF. CDR3 nucleotides: TGCGCCAGCAGCCCCTCTCCAGGGGACTATGGCTACACCTTC.

The rearrangement uses TRBV15 and TRBJ2-1; 8 bases fit TRBD2. Germline loops: CDR1 LNHNV, CDR2 YYDKDF (reference sequence). The CDR3 totals 17 residues. Trimming removed 5 bases from V and 0 bases from J; junction bases left unmatched: 9. The CDR3 here is CATSQARGLGSYNEQFF. The CDR3 bases are TGTGCCACCAGCCAAGCGCGGGGACTAGGCTCCTACAATGAGCAGTTCTTC.

The count of this clone is one. The chain has TRBV5-1 and TRBJ2-3, with 11 bases lining up with TRBD2. Germline-derived CDR1 and CDR2 are SGHRS and YFSETQ. The CDR3 sequence is 17 residues long. With V trimmed by 7 bases and J by 5 bases, 15 bases remained unmatched. The CDR3 DNA reads TGCGCCAGCGGGGACCGTATAGCGGGAGGGCCGAGAGATACGCAGTATTTT. It specifies CASGDRIAGGPRDTQYF.

V usage is TRBV5-4 and J usage is TRBJ1-2; 9 bases are shared with TRBD1. The CDR3 has 17 residues. Germline trimming cut 4 bases from V and 0 bases from J; bases unmatched to any gene: 10. Germline CDR1 is SGHNT and CDR2 is YYREEE (reference sequence). CDR3 bases: TGTGCCAGCAGCGGACAGGGGAGGGGATCAGCTAACTATGGCTACACCTTC. Protein: CASSGQGRGSANYGYTF.